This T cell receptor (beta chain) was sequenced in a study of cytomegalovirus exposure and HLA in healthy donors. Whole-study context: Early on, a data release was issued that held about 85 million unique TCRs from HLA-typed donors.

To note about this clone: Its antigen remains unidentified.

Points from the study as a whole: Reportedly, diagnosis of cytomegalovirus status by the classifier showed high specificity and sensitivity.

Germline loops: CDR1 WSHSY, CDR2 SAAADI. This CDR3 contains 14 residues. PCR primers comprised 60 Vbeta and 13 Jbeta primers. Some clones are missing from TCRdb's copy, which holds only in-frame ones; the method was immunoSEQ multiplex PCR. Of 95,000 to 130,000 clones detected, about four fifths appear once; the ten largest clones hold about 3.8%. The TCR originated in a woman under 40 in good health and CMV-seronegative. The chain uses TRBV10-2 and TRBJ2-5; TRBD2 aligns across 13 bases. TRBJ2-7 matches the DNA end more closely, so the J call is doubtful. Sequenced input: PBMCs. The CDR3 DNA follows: TGCGCCAGCACGGGACTAGCGGGAACCTACGAGCAGTACTTC. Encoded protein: CASTGLAGTYEQYF.